This TCR beta chain was identified in a study of early T cells in non-severe SARS-CoV-2 infection. Findings and caveats of the study: Matching against VDJdb likely underestimated virus-specific expansions, favoring anti-spike CD8.

The library protocol tagged individual cDNA molecules with unique molecular identifiers. Each CDR3 protein gets one entry after TCRdb re-called the 5' RACE reads with MiXCR. The profile covers about 59,000 distinct CDR3 sequences, with about 12% appearing a single time and approximately 8.5% taken by the ten largest. A remark on this clonotype: Its antigen remains unidentified.

The CDR3 has 14 amino acids. CDR1 SGHTA and CDR2 FQGTGA come from the germline V gene. Here the sequenced sample was whole blood, taken at baseline. The TCR was taken from an adult who was a healthcare worker with PCR-confirmed SARS-CoV-2 infection or an uninfected control (not recorded which). V usage is TRBV7-3 and J usage is TRBJ1-2; 7 nucleotides agree with TRBD1. Here the CDR3 reads CNLLRQGRNYGYTF. CDR3 sequence (DNA): TGTAACCTGCTTCGACAGGGCAGAAACTATGGCTACACCTTC.